The rows below give T cell receptor beta chains drawn from one sample of a study of graft-versus-host responses after intestinal transplantation. TCRdb keeps only in-frame clones here, not all; method: immunoSEQ multiplex PCR. The top ten clones hold 1.1% of a sample with about 90,000 clones, 80% to 95% of them seen once. Their recognized antigens are unknown. Sequencing used unstimulated CD8+ T cells sorted from spleen or lymph node cells, obtained before transplant. The receptor set was obtained from a human donor who was the organ donor for an intestinal transplant. Each CDR3 is given with its conserved first and last residue. The order of the fields is CDR3 length, V gene, J gene, CDR3 protein.

14,TRBV6-1,.,CASRTGTGVFEQYF
15,TRBV5-5,TRBJ1-5,CASSASGGSNQPQHF
14,TRBV5-1,TRBJ1-1,CASSPRTGFREAFF
14,TRBV5-4,TRBJ2-7,CASSGGLAGVQQYF
15,TRBV4-1,TRBJ1-1,CASSLRDRGDTEAFF
15,TRBV10-3,TRBJ2-1,CAISEWDRGKDEQFF
16,TRBV28,TRBJ1-5,CASSSIGQDESQPQHF
13,TRBV27,TRBJ1-1,CASREWGGDGAFF
14,TRBV29-1,TRBJ2-3,CSVVHRGGTDTQYF
17,TRBV9,TRBJ2-2,CASSAPKSGGNTGELFF
14,TRBV5-5,TRBJ1-2,CASSLGADLGGYTF
14,TRBV7-8,TRBJ2-7,CASSRPGQSYEQYF
13,TRBV29-1,TRBJ2-5,CSGRLGGGETQYF
13,TRBV5-8,TRBJ2-7,CASSLQGNYEQYF
13,TRBV12-5,TRBJ1-1,CASGPLRYTEAFF
17,TRBV5-4,TRBJ2-5,CGLLGWGPRTAQETQYF
15,TRBV6-5,TRBJ2-5,CASSYIGNEEETQYF